This T cell receptor beta chain was retrieved from a study of cytomegalovirus exposure and HLA in healthy donors. In this sample, this clone turned up a few times. Its target is unknown. PCR employed 60 Vbeta and 13 Jbeta primers. In the study's own analysis: There were 70 million to 95 million unique TCR beta chains by a later count, and 10 million to 12 million of them were shared. Data came from immunoSEQ multiplex PCR; TCRdb stores just in-frame clones and leaves some out. That table supplies the V and J calls and clone size; D and trimming were determined from the DNA. This table has about 150,000 clones, 65% to 80% appearing once. Germline CDR1 reads LNHNV; CDR2 reads YYDKDF (reference sequence). The CDR3 has 13 residues. V trimming: 1 base; J trimming: 8 bases; junction bases outside the gene matches: 1. Whole-study findings and limits: In a later analysis, most CMV-associated TCR beta chains appeared HLA-restricted.

The V call is TRBV15, the J call TRBJ2-1, with 8 positions matching TRBD1. Material for sequencing was PBMCs. This clonotype was obtained from a woman in her thirties or forties in good health and CMV-seropositive. CDR3 in amino acids: CATSRVQGDEQFF. In DNA, the CDR3 is TGTGCCACCAGCAGAGTACAGGGGGATGAGCAGTTCTTC.